A single sample is the source of the 6 T cell receptor beta chains below, sequenced in a study of T-cell memory formation after mild COVID-19. TCRdb re-analysed the 5' RACE reads in MiXCR, keeping a single row per CDR3 protein. The sample yields hundreds of thousands of distinct CDR3 sequences, 18% seen once. The specimen was PBMCs or a T cell subset sorted from them (not recorded which). The receptors originated from an adult woman who had mild COVID-19 (a few samples of this study predate the infection). Cell type and time point are not known.

This clonotype was counted between two and nine times. V is TRBV6-5 and J is TRBJ2-2; a weak D match, TRBD1 (6 bases). Looked up from germline, CDR1 is MNHEY and CDR2 is SVGAGI. The CDR3 extends over 14 amino acids. V shed 5 bases and J shed 4 bases, with 11 bases lying between them. The CDR3 loop reads CASSTLTGTGELFF. The CDR3 coding sequence is TGTGCCAGCAGTACCCTGACAGGCACCGGGGAGCTGTTTTTT.

The V gene is TRBV6-2 or TRBV6-3, the J gene TRBJ1-1; D might be TRBD1 (5 bases). The germline V and J ends were trimmed by 4 bases and 5 bases, with 17 bases remaining between them. The CDR3 is made up of 15 amino acids. In germline, CDR1 is MNHEY, CDR2 SVGEGT. As DNA, the CDR3 is TGTGCCAGCAGTTTACATCGGGGGATCAGAACTGAAGCTTTCTTT. Translation gives CASSLHRGIRTEAFF.

V usage is TRBV30 and J usage is TRBJ2-6; the D is unclear. CDR3 size: 13 residues. Germline-derived CDR1 and CDR2 are GTSNPN and SVGIG (reference sequence). V was clipped by 2 bases and J by 1 base, with 3 bases between them. The CDR3 here is CAWSPSGANVLTF. The CDR3 DNA is TGTGCCTGGAGTCCGTCTGGGGCCAACGTCCTGACTTTC.

The rearrangement uses TRBV7-9 and TRBJ1-4, with no clear D. V was cut by 1 base and J by 8 bases, with 14 bases left in between. The V gene's germline CDR1 is SEHNR and CDR2 FQNEAQ (reference sequence). CDR3 length: 15 amino acids. The CDR3 DNA reads as TGTGCCAGCAGCTTAGGTGTGGTTGGGGAAGAAAAACTGTTTTTT. Its translation: CASSLGVVGEEKLFF.

The CDR3 coding sequence is TGTGCCAGCAGTTTTGGACCCACGGGGTCACCCCTCCACTTT. This sequence encodes CASSFGPTGSPLHF. The genes are TRBV12-3 or TRBV12-4 and TRBJ1-6; no clear D. V lost 3 bases to trimming and J lost 10 bases, with 13 bases between them. The CDR3 spans 14 residues.

CDR3 nucleotide sequence: TGCAGTGCTAGAGATAGGGCCTCTGTGAGGGGTGAGCAGTTCTTC. Translated: CSARDRASVRGEQFF. The V call is TRBV20-1, the J call TRBJ2-1, with D perhaps matching TRBD1 or TRBD2 (5 bases each). Germline CDR1 DFQATT, CDR2 SNEGSKA (reference sequence). This CDR3 contains 15 residues. The V gene lost 0 bases and the J gene lost 9 bases, with 18 bases spanning the gap.